One sample yielded the 22 T cell receptor beta chains listed below, sequenced in a study of T cells in Graves' hyperthyroidism and ophthalmopathy. RNA transcripts served as the template for amplifying TCR beta CDR3 regions. HTBI primers were the set used in a first-round RT-PCR of the TCR CDR3. TCRdb re-derived calls from the multiplex PCR reads in MiXCR, one entry per CDR3 protein. The sample contains fewer than 650,000 distinct CDR3 sequences, 13% to 15% of which appear only once. Material for sequencing was blood. These TCRs come from a woman under 30 with Graves' ophthalmopathy.

Here the CDR3 reads CAWSRENTIYF. The CDR3 DNA reads as TGTGCCTGGAGTCGAGAAAACACCATATATTTT. This chain connects TRBV30 to TRBJ1-3; D uncertain. In germline, CDR1 is GTSNPN, CDR2 SVGIG (reference sequence). The CDR3 runs 11 residues. Trimming cost V 2 bases and J 6 bases, with 5 bases left between them.

This clonotype was picked up a small number of times. Its ends do not fully match the called genes, so a read error is possible. The chain combines TRBV11-1 with TRBJ2-1; 8 bases are a match to TRBD1. Germline CDR1 reads SGHAT; CDR2 reads FQDESV (reference sequence). The CDR3 totals 15 residues. CDR3 sequence reads: CASSPRQGPYNEQSF. The CDR3 DNA sequence: TGTGCCAGCAGCCCCCGACAGGGGCCTTACAATGAGCAGTCCTTC.

This clonotype was observed a single time. J is TRBJ2-5 and V is TRBV3-1; D ambiguous. The CDR3 covers 13 residues. In germline, CDR1 is LGHDT, CDR2 YNNKEL (reference sequence). The V end was cut by 1 base, the J end by 5 bases, with 8 bases between. For the CDR3, the DNA is TGTGCCAGCAGCCAAGGTCGCTGGGAGACCCAGTACTTC. This gives the protein CASSQGRWETQYF.

This clonotype was seen a few times. CDR3 protein: CASSIQGAIGYTF. The CDR3 nucleotides read TGTGCCAGCAGTATACAGGGGGCGATTGGCTACACCTTC. V is TRBV6-1 and J is TRBJ1-2; 9 positions match TRBD1. Per the germline V gene, CDR1 is MNHNS and CDR2 is SASEGT. The CDR3 consists of 13 residues. V shed 5 bases, J shed 7 bases, and the junction held 5 bases outside the gene matches.

Comments on this clonotype: This may arise from a read error, as a much more abundant clone is one base away. The genes are TRBV28 and TRBJ1-1; D perhaps matches TRBD1 (5 bases). Trimming removed 3 bases at V and 9 bases at J, with 23 bases between. This CDR3 is built from 16 residues. Germline assignment: CDR1 MDHEN and CDR2 SYDVKM. The DNA of the CDR3 is TGTGCCAGCAGTTTTAGTAGGTGGGCTCGAGGGACTAAAGCTTTCTTT. Its translation: CASSFSRWARGTKAFF.

The table lists this clonotype with many counts. The genes are TRBV7-2 and TRBJ2-3; TRBD1 might be the D (5 bases). The CDR3 runs 15 residues. Per germline, CDR1 SGHTA and CDR2 FQGNSA. Trimming shortened V by 5 bases and J by 0 bases, and 12 bases separated the two germline ends. The CDR3 nucleotides read TGTGCCAGCAGCCTAGGGGCCCTTAGCACAGATACGCAGTATTTT. This gives the protein CASSLGALSTDTQYF.

In this sample, this clonotype turned up many times. This sequence joins TRBV5-1 and TRBJ1-1; D is undetermined. With 1 base removed from V and 3 bases from J, the gap between germline ends came to 13 bases. Germline assignment: CDR1 SGHRS and CDR2 YFSETQ. The CDR3 sequence is 15 residues long. Here the CDR3 reads CASSLLEVRDTEAFF. CDR3 bases: TGCGCCAGCAGCTTGTTAGAGGTTCGGGACACTGAAGCTTTCTTT. Filled out from reference TRBV5-1 and TRBJ1-1, the complete variable domain reads KAGVTQTPRYLIKTRGQQVTLSCSPISGHRSVSWYQQTPGQGLQFLFEYFSETQRNKGNFPGRFSGRQFSNSRSEMNVSTLELGDSALYLCASSLLEVRDTEAFFGQGTRLTVV.

This clonotype has ten or more counts. The V and J genes are TRBV27 and TRBJ2-5; D may be TRBD1 (5 bases). The CDR3 consists of 15 residues. V gave up 10 bases and J gave up 1 base, with 19 bases separating them. Germline CDR1 and CDR2: MNHEY and SMNVEV (reference sequence). The CDR3 sequence is CATNTSRGIQETQYF. The CDR3 DNA reads TGTGCCACGAATACCAGTAGGGGAATCCAAGAGACCCAGTACTTC.

This clonotype was found many times. The rearrangement uses TRBV12-5 and TRBJ1-2, with 7 nucleotides matching TRBD1. The CDR3 totals 18 residues. In germline, CDR1 is LGHNT, CDR2 FRNRAP. With 5 bases clipped from V and 4 bases from J, the junction kept 19 bases outside the gene matches. For the CDR3, the DNA is TGTGCTAGTGGTGCCCTCTTTTTCCCGGGACAGATACTCTATGGCTACACCTTC. It encodes CASGALFFPGQILYGYTF.

This clonotype was observed at least ten times. This chain links TRBV24-1 with TRBJ2-1; 7 nucleotides match TRBD2. V shed 5 bases, J shed 4 bases, and the junction held 4 bases outside the gene matches. This CDR3 has 14 residues. Germline assignment: CDR1 KGHDR and CDR2 SFDVKD. In DNA, the CDR3 is TGTGCCACCAGTGGTGGGGGGGGGTACAATGAGCAGTTCTTC. Amino acids: CATSGGGGYNEQFF.

This clonotype was seen repeatedly, ten times or more. This chain uses TRBV12-3 or TRBV12-4 with TRBJ1-5; no firm D call. CDR3 length: 14 residues. V lost 2 bases and J 4 bases, leaving 9 bases between the germline ends. The DNA for the CDR3 is TGTGCCAGCAGTTTATTTTTGAGGAATCAGCCCCAGCATTTT. This encodes CASSLFLRNQPQHF.

There are many counts of this clonotype. The chain combines TRBV7-2 with TRBJ2-3, with 10 positions matching TRBD2. The length of the CDR3 is 18 residues. J gave up 2 bases and V 6 bases, and 14 bases lay outside the gene matches. Germline loops: CDR1 SGHTA, CDR2 FQGNSA. The CDR3 loop reads CASRDPGTSEGPTDTQYF. The CDR3 coding sequence is TGTGCCAGCAGGGATCCGGGGACTAGCGAGGGTCCCACAGATACGCAGTATTTT.

This clonotype was observed many times. The rearrangement links TRBV7-8 to TRBJ2-7; 12 bases align to TRBD2. The CDR3 is made up of 14 amino acids. The ends lost 2 bases at V and 6 bases at J; junction bases unmatched: 2. Germline V gene sequence: CDR1 SGHVS, CDR2 FQNEAQ. The CDR3 protein is CASSLLLAGGEQYF. In DNA form, the CDR3 reads TGTGCCAGCAGCTTACTACTAGCGGGAGGCGAGCAGTACTTC.

There are many counts of this clonotype. The chain has TRBV24-1 and TRBJ1-1; D is undetermined. The CDR3 has 13 residues. V was trimmed by 10 bases and J by 4 bases, leaving 15 bases between them. Per germline, CDR1 KGHDR and CDR2 SFDVKD. The CDR3 sequence: CATKEGVGTEAFF. The CDR3 DNA is TGTGCCACGAAAGAGGGAGTTGGCACTGAAGCTTTCTTT.

This clonotype has a count of ten or more. The rearrangement joins TRBV20-1 to TRBJ2-7; 10 positions match TRBD2. J gave up 0 bases and V 2 bases, and 7 bases lay outside the gene matches. This CDR3 has 16 residues. Per the germline V gene, CDR1 is DFQATT and CDR2 is SNEGSKA (reference sequence). The CDR3 DNA sequence: TGCAGTGCTAGACCCATAGCGGGAGGCTACTCCTACGAGCAGTACTTC. Its protein product is CSARPIAGGYSYEQYF.

This clonotype was counted ten times or more. This chain joins TRBV13 and TRBJ1-2, with TRBD1 matching over 11 bases. The CDR3 has 15 residues. Per the germline V gene, CDR1 is PRHDT and CDR2 is FYEKMQ (reference sequence). Trimming cost V 0 bases and J 4 bases; bases outside gene matches: 1. For the CDR3, the DNA is TGTGCCAGCAGCTTAGGAGGGACAGGGGGCTATGGCTACACCTTC. Its protein is CASSLGGTGGYGYTF. The variable domain in full, completed from reference TRBV13 and TRBJ1-2, reads AAGVIQSPRHLIKEKRETATLKCYPIPRHDTVYWYQQGPGQDPQFLISFYEKMQSDKGSIPDRFSAQQFSDYHSELNMSSLELGDSALYFCASSLGGTGGYGYTFGSGTRLTVV.

In DNA, the CDR3 is TGCAGTGCGCACGGGACTAGCGGTTACAATGAGCAGTTCTTC. Translation: CSAHGTSGYNEQFF. J is TRBJ2-1 and V is TRBV20-1; TRBD2 matches 11 bases. CDR3 size: 14 residues. Germline CDR1 reads DFQATT; CDR2 reads SNEGSKA (reference sequence). Trimming at V came to 6 bases and at J to 4 bases, leaving 5 bases not matched to a gene.

This clonotype was counted many times. The chain joins TRBV7-2 to TRBJ2-2; no definite D call. From germline, CDR1 is SGHTA and CDR2 FQGNSA. The CDR3 has 13 amino acids. V lost 4 bases and J 5 bases, leaving 8 bases between the germline ends. The CDR3 DNA follows: TGTGCCAGCAGCTCTCCCGGAACCGGGGAGCTGTTTTTT. Protein sequence: CASSSPGTGELFF.

This clonotype was counted at least ten times. CDR3 in amino acids: CASSFGGSANYGYTF. The CDR3, as DNA: TGTGCCAGCAGTTTTGGTGGTTCGGCTAACTATGGCTACACCTTC. This chain links TRBV27 with TRBJ1-2; D is unclear. The germline V gene encodes CDR1 MNHEY and CDR2 SMNVEV (reference sequence). This CDR3 spans 15 amino acids. V dropped 3 bases and J dropped 0 bases, with 11 bases sitting between them.

J is TRBJ1-2 and V is TRBV19, with a weak D call TRBD1 (5 bases). V shed 4 bases and J shed 0 bases, with 6 bases lying between them. Per germline, CDR1 LNHDA and CDR2 SQIVND (reference sequence). There are 13 residues in the CDR3. CDR3 protein: CASSTTANYGYTF. The CDR3 nucleotides are TGTGCCAGTAGTACGACAGCTAACTATGGCTACACCTTC.

The CDR3 sequence is CASTVTGLGYEQYF. In DNA form, the CDR3 reads TGTGCCAGCACCGTGACAGGGTTAGGCTACGAGCAGTACTTC. The genes are TRBV2 and TRBJ2-7; 7 nucleotides agree with TRBD1. The V and J ends lost 7 bases and 3 bases, in that order; junction bases with no gene match: 9. Germline lookup yields CDR1 SNHLY and CDR2 FYNNEI. The CDR3 length is 14 residues.

The table lists this clonotype with many counts. A read error may produce the germline difference seen at one junction end. J is TRBJ2-1 and V is TRBV20-1, with D possibly matching TRBD2 (6 bases). The germline V gene encodes CDR1 DFQATT and CDR2 SNEGSKA (reference sequence). The CDR3 totals 16 residues. The CDR3 is CSAGEHPGLLVDEQFF. The DNA for the CDR3 is TGCAGTGCTGGAGAACACCCGGGACTCCTAGTAGATGAGCAGTTCTTC.